The 14 T cell receptor beta chains reported below all come from one sample, sequenced in a study of molecular identifiers for immune sequencing clone quantification. TCRdb reprocessed the PCR reads via MiXCR and lists one record per CDR3 protein. The table shows under 800,000 distinct CDR3 sequences, with around 25% occurring only once. Source material: naive CD8+ T cells from blood, with Jurkat cell RNA spiked in. Described subset: FACS-sorted CD8+CD4-CCR7+CD45RA+ naive T cells. The receptors were sampled from a human donor in good health. Some libraries in this study had Jurkat cell RNA spiked in.

This chain uses TRBV19 with TRBJ1-2, with D possibly being TRBD1 (6 bases). CDR1 and CDR2 (germline): LNHDA, SQIVND (reference sequence). This CDR3 is built from 14 residues. The V end was cut by 7 bases, the J end by 3 bases, with 15 bases between. In DNA form, the CDR3 reads TGTGCCAGTAAAGAAAACAGGGACCACTATGGCTACACCTTC. Translated, it gives CASKENRDHYGYTF.

This clonotype was counted between two and nine times. V and J are TRBV7-9 and TRBJ1-1; D is uncertain. The CDR3 runs to 15 residues. In germline, CDR1 is SEHNR, CDR2 FQNEAQ (reference sequence). Between the trimmed V and J ends, which lost 1 base and 4 bases, there was a span of 13 bases. DNA for the CDR3: TGTGCCAGCAGCTTAGGGCCGACCTTGAGCACTGAAGCTTTCTTT. Protein product: CASSLGPTLSTEAFF.

J is TRBJ2-6 and V is TRBV9, with 7 bases aligning to TRBD1. Germline trimming cut 3 bases from V and 0 bases from J; bases unmatched to any gene: 12. Per germline, CDR1 SGDLS and CDR2 YYNGEE. The CDR3 is 19 residues long. The CDR3: CASSARRDSVHSGANVLTF. CDR3 sequence (DNA): TGTGCCAGCAGCGCCCGCCGGGACAGCGTCCACTCTGGGGCCAACGTCCTGACTTTC.

For this clonotype: A much larger clone differs from this one at a single base, so this may be a read error. This chain uses TRBV9 with TRBJ2-3; 9 bases agree with TRBD2. The CDR3 spans 16 residues. CDR1 is SGDLS and CDR2 is YYNGEE in the germline V gene. In DNA, the CDR3 is TGTGCCAGCAGCGAGACGACTAGCGGCTTCACAGATATGCAGTATTTT. Amino acids: CASSETTSGFTDMQYF.

This clonotype was seen repeatedly, ten times or more. The chain is built from TRBV29-1 and TRBJ1-1; D not resolved. The CDR3 length is 11 residues. Germline CDR1 SQVTM, CDR2 ANQGSEA. Between the trimmed V and J ends, which lost 3 bases and 3 bases, there was a span of 5 bases. The CDR3 loop is CSVDVDTEAFF. The CDR3 DNA reads TGCAGCGTTGACGTAGACACTGAAGCTTTCTTT.

The chain links TRBV7-3 to TRBJ2-1; TRBD2 is a possible D gene (6 bases). CDR3 length: 16 residues. Trimming took off 2 bases at V and 1 base at J, with 12 bases between the two ends. Per the germline V gene, CDR1 is SGHTA and CDR2 is FQGTGA. CDR3 region: CASSLAGTSSYNEQFF. Here the CDR3 DNA reads TGTGCCAGCAGCTTAGCCGGGACTTCATCCTACAATGAGCAGTTCTTC.

Here the CDR3 DNA reads TGTGCCAGCAGCCAGACAGGGGCTGGGGCCAACGTCCTGACTTTC. Amino acids: CASSQTGAGANVLTF. The chain carries TRBV9 and TRBJ2-6, with 8 bases aligning to TRBD1. The germline V gene encodes CDR1 SGDLS and CDR2 YYNGEE. The CDR3 covers 15 residues. Trimming removed 4 bases from V and 2 bases from J; junction bases left unmatched: 2.

A few counts support this clonotype. J is TRBJ1-1 and V is TRBV7-9; D unresolved. The CDR3 loop spans 13 amino acids. V was clipped by 2 bases and J by 10 bases, with 14 bases between them. The germline V gene has CDR1 SEHNR and CDR2 FQNEAQ (reference sequence). The CDR3 spells CASSLSDVLVAFF. The DNA for the CDR3 is TGTGCCAGCAGCTTATCAGATGTGCTTGTAGCTTTCTTT.

For this clonotype: A much larger clonotype is one base distant, so this may be a read error. The V gene is TRBV5-1, the J gene TRBJ2-1; D not resolved. V lost 6 bases and J 3 bases, leaving 10 bases between the germline ends. The CDR3 covers 13 residues. Germline CDR1 is SGHRS and CDR2 is YFSETQ. Written as DNA, the CDR3 is TGCGCCAGCATCGGACCGAACTACAATGAGCAGTTCTTC. Its protein product is CASIGPNYNEQFF.

This chain uses TRBV2 with TRBJ2-1; D possibly corresponds to TRBD2 (5 bases). V lost 3 bases, J lost 7 bases, and 13 bases lay in between. Germline V gene data show CDR1 as SNHLY and CDR2 as FYNNEI. The CDR3 is made up of 14 amino acids. The DNA of the CDR3 is TGTGCCAGCAGTGATTGGGGTAGACTAAATGAGCAGTTCTTC. It is translated as CASSDWGRLNEQFF.

The chain joins TRBV29-1 to TRBJ2-7, with unresolved D. This CDR3 is 11 amino acids long. In germline, CDR1 is SQVTM, CDR2 ANQGSEA. In nucleotides, the CDR3 is TGCCGCTTTGCATGGTTAGTCGAGCAGTACTTC. Its translation is CRFAWLVEQYF.

In regard to this clonotype: The CDR3 ends on some other residue instead of the conserved phenylalanine or tryptophan, so this is likely a read error. This chain links TRBV9 with TRBJ2-3, with 8 bases lining up with TRBD2. CDR3 size: 14 residues. Germline values: CDR1 SGDLS, CDR2 YYNGEE. The J segment lost 4 bases and the V segment lost 3 bases, leaving 4 bases of the junction unmatched. CDR3 amino acids: CASSESGSPDTQYS. CDR3 nucleotides: TGTGCCAGCAGCGAGAGCGGGAGCCCAGATACGCAGTATTCT.

The chain carries TRBV19 and TRBJ2-1, with 8 bases matching TRBD1. Trimming removed 6 bases from V and 8 bases from J; junction bases left unmatched: 12. Germline V gene lookup returns CDR1 LNHDA and CDR2 SQIVND (reference sequence). The CDR3 covers 15 residues. In nucleotides, the CDR3 is TGTGCCAGTAGCGTGTTCGGGACAGGTAACGATGAGCAGTTCTTC. Amino acid sequence: CASSVFGTGNDEQFF.

With respect to this clonotype: Here the CDR3 omits its conserved ending phenylalanine or tryptophan, so a read error is the likely source. This chain uses TRBV5-6 with TRBJ2-7; 7 bases line up with TRBD1. V was pared by 1 base and J by 2 bases, with 12 bases of the junction left unmatched. The CDR3 runs 17 residues. Germline CDR1 SGHDT, CDR2 YYEEEE. The CDR3 reads CASSLFPMTGNAYEQYS. CDR3 sequence (DNA): TGTGCCAGCAGCTTGTTCCCAATGACAGGGAATGCCTACGAGCAGTACTCC.